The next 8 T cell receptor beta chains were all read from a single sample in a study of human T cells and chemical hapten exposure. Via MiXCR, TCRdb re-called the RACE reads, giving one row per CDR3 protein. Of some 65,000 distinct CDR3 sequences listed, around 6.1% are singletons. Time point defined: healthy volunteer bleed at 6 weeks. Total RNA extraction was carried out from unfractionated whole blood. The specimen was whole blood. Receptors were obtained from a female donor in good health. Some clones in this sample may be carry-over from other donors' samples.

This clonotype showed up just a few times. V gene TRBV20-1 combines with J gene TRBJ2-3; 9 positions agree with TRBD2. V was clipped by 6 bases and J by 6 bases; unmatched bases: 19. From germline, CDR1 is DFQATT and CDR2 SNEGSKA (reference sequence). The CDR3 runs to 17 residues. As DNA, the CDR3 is TGCAGTGCCCTAGAACTCTCGGCTAGCGGGGACCGGGATACGCAGTATTTT. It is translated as CSALELSASGDRDTQYF.

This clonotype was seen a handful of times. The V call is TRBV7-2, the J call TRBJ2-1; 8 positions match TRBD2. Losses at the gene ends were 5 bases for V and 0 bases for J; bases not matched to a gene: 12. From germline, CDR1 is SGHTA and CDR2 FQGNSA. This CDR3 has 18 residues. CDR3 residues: CASSLPSRTSRSYNEQFF. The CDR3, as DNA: TGTGCCAGCAGCCTCCCGTCAAGGACTAGCCGCTCCTACAATGAGCAGTTCTTC.

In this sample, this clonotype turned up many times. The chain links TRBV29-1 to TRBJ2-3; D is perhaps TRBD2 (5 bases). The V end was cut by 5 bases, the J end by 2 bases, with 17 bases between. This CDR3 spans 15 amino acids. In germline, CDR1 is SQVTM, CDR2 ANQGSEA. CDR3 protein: CSVSLARVSTDTQYF. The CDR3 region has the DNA TGCAGCGTTTCTCTAGCCCGGGTGTCCACAGATACGCAGTATTTT.

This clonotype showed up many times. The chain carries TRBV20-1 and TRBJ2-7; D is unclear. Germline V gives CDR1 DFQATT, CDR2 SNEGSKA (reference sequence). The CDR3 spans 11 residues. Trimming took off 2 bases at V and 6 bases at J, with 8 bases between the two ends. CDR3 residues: CSARSDPEQYF. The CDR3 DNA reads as TGCAGTGCTAGATCCGACCCCGAGCAGTACTTC.

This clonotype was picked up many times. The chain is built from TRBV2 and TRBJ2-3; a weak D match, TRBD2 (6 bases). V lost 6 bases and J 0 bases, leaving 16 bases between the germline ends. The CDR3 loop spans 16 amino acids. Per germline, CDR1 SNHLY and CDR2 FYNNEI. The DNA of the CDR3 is TGTGCCAGCAGGGACGCTCTAGCGCTCAGCACAGATACGCAGTATTTT. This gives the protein CASRDALALSTDTQYF.

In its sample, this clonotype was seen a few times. Written as DNA, the CDR3 is TGTGCCAGCAGCCTAGGACACCTTCCCTACAATGAGCAGTTCTTC. This translates into CASSLGHLPYNEQFF. This chain links TRBV3-1 with TRBJ2-1, with TRBD1 as a possible D gene (5 bases). Germline V gene sequence: CDR1 LGHDT, CDR2 YNNKEL (reference sequence). Deletions cut 4 bases from V and 2 bases from J, with 12 bases between. The CDR3 spans 15 residues.

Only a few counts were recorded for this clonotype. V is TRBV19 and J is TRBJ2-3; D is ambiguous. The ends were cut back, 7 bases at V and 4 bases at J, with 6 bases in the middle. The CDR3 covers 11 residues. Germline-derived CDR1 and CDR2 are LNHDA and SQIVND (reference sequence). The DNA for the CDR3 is TGTGCCAGTATTTTTGCAGATACGCAGTATTTT. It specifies CASIFADTQYF.

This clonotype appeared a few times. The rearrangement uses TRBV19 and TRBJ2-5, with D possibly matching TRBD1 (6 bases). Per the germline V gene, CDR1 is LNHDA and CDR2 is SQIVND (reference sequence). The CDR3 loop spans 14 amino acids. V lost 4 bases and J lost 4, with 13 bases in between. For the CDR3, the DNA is TGTGCCAGTAGTAGAAGACAGGTAGGAGAGACCCAGTACTTC. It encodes CASSRRQVGETQYF.